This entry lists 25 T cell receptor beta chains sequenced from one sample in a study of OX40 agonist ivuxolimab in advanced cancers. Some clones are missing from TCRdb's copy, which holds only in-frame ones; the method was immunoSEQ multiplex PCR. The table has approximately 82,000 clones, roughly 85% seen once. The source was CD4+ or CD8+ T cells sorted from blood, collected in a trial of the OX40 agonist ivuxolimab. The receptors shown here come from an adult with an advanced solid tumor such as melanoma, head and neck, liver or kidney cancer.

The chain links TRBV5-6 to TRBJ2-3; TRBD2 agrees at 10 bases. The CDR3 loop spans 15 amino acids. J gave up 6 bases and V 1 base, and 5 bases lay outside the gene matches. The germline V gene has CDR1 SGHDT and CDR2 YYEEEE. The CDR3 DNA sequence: TGTGCCAGCAGCTTGCTAGCGGGGGAGTCTGATACGCAGTATTTT. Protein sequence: CASSLLAGESDTQYF.

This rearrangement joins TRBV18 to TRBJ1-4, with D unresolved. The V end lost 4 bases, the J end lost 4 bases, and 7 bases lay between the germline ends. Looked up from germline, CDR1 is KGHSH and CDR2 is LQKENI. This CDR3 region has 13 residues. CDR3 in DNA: TGTGCCAGCTCACAGGGTTATAATGAAAAACTGTTTTTT. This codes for CASSQGYNEKLFF.

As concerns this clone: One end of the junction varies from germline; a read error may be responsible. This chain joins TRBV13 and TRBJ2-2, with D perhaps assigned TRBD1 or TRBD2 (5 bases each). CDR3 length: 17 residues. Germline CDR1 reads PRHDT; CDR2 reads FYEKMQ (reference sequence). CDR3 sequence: CASSLGRDASKTGELFF. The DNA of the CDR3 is TGTGCCAGCAGCTTAGGACGGGACGCTTCGAAAACCGGGGAGCTGTTTTTT.

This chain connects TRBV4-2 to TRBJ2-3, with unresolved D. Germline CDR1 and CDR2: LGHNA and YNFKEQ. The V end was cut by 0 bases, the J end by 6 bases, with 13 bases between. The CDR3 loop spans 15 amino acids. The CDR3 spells CASSQESRPADTQYF. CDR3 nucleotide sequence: TGTGCCAGCAGCCAAGAATCCAGGCCGGCGGATACGCAGTATTTT.

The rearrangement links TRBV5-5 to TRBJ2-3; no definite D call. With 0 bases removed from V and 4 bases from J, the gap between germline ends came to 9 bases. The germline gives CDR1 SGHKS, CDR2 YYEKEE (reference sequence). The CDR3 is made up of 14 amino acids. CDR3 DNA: TGTGCCAGCAGCTTGGAGAGCCCCCCAGATACGCAGTATTTT. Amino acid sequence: CASSLESPPDTQYF.

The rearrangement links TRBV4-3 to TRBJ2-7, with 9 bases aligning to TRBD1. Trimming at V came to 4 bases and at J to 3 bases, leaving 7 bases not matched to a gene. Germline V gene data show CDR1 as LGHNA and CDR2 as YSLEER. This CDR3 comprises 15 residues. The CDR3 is CASSPGGDRVYEQYF. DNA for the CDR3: TGCGCCAGCAGCCCAGGGGGGGACAGGGTCTACGAGCAGTACTTC.

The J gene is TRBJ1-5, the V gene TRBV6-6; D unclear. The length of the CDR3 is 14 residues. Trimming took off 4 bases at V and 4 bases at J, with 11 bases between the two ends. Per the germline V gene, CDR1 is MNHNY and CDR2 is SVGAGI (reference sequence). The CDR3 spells CASSSSQFNQPQHF. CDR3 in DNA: TGTGCCAGCAGTTCTAGTCAATTTAATCAGCCCCAGCATTTT.

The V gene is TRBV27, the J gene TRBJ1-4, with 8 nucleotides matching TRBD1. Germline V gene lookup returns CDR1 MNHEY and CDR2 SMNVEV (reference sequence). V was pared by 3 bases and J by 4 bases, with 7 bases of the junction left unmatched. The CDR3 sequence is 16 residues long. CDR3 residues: CASSFRSGGLNEKLFF. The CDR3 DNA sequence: TGTGCCAGCAGTTTCCGTTCAGGGGGCCTTAATGAAAAACTGTTTTTT.

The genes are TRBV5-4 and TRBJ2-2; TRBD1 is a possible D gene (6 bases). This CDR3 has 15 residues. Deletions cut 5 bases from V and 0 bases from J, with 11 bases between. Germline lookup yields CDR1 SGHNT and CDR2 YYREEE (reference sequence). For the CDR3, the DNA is TGTGCCAGCAGGCCCACAGGGTCGAACACCGGGGAGCTGTTTTTT. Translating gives CASRPTGSNTGELFF. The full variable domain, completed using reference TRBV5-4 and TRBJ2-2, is ETGVTQSPTHLIKTRGQQVTLRCSSQSGHNTVSWYQQALGQGPQFIFQYYREEENGRGNFPPRFSGLQFPNYSSELNVNALELDDSALYLCASRPTGSNTGELFFGEGSRLTVL.

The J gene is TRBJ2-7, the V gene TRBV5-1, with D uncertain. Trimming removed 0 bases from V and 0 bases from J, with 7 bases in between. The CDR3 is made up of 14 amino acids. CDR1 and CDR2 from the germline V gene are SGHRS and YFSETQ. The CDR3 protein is CASSLASSSYEQYF. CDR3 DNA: TGCGCCAGCAGCTTGGCATCGAGCTCCTACGAGCAGTACTTC.

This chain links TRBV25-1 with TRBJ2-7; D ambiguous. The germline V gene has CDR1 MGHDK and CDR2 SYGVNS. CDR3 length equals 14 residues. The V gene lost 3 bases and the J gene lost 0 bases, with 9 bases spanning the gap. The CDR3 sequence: CASSDSLSSYEQYF. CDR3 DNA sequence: TGTGCCAGCAGTGACTCACTTAGCTCCTACGAGCAGTACTTC.

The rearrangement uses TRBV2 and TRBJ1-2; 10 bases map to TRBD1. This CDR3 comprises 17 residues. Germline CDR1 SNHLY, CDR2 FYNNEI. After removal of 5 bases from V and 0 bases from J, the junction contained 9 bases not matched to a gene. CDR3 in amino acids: CASSRRTGGLANYGYTF. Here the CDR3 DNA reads TGTGCCAGCAGTCGTAGGACAGGGGGTTTAGCTAACTATGGCTACACCTTC.

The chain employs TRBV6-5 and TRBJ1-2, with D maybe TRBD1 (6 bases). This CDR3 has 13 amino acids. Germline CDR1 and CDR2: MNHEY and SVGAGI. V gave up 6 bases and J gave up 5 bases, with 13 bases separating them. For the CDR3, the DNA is TGTGCCAGCAGATGGACAGTAGATTATGGCTACACCTTC. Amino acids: CASRWTVDYGYTF.

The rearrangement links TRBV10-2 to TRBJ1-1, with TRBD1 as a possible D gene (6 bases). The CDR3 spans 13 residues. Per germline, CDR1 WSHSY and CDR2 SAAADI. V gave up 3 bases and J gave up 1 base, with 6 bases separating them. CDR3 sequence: CASSEQGNTEAFF. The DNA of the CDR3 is TGCGCCAGCAGTGAACAGGGGAACACTGAAGCTTTCTTT.

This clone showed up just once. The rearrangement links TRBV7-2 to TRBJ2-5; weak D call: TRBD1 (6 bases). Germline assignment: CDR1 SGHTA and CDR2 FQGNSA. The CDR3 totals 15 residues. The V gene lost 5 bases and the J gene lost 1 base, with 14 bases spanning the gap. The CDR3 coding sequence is TGTGCCAGCAGCCCGAGAAGGGACACCCAAGAGACCCAGTACTTC. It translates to CASSPRRDTQETQYF.

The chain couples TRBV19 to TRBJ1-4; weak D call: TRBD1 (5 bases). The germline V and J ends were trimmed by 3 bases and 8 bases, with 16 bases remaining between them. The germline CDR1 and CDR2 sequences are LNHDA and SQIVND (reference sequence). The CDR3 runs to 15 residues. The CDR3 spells CASSMFVGAEEKLFF. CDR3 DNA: TGTGCCAGTAGTATGTTTGTTGGGGCGGAGGAAAAACTGTTTTTT.

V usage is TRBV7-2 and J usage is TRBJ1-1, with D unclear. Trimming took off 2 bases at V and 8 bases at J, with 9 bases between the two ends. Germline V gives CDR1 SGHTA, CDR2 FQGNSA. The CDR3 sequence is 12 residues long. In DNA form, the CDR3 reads TGTGCCAGCAGCTTATACGGCGGGGAAGCTTTCTTT. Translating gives CASSLYGGEAFF.

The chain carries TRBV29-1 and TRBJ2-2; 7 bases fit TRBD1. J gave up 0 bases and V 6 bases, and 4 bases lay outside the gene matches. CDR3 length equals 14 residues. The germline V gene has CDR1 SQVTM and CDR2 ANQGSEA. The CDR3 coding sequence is TGCAGCGTGTACGGGACAGCGAACACCGGGGAGCTGTTTTTT. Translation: CSVYGTANTGELFF.

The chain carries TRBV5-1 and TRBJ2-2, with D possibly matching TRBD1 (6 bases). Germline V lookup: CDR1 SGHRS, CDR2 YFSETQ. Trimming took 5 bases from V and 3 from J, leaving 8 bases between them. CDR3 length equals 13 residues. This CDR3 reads CASRAGDTGELFF. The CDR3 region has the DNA TGCGCCAGCAGGGCAGGGGACACCGGGGAGCTGTTTTTT.

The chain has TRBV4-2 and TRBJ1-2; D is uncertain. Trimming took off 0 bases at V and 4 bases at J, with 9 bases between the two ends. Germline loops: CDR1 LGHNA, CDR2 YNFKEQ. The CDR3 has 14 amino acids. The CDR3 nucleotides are TGTGCCAGCAGCCAAGATCGGGCAGCCTATGGCTACACCTTC. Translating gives CASSQDRAAYGYTF.

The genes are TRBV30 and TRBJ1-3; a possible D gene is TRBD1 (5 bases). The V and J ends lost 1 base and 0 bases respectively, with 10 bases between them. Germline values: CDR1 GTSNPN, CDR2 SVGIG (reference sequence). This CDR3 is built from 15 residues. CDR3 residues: CAWSAGQTSGNTIYF. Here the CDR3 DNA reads TGTGCCTGGAGTGCAGGGCAAACCTCTGGAAACACCATATATTTT.

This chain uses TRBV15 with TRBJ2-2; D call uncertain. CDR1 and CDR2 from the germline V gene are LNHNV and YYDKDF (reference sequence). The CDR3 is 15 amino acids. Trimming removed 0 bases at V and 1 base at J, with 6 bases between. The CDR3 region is CATSRDLGNTGELFF. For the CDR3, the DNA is TGTGCCACCAGCAGAGATCTGGGGAACACCGGGGAGCTGTTTTTT.

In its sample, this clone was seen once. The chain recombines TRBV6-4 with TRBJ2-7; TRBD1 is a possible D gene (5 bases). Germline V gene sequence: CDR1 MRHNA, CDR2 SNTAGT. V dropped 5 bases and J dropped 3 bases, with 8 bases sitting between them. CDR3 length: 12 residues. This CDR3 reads CASSYQGYEQYF. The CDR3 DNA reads TGTGCCAGCAGTTACCAGGGCTACGAGCAGTACTTC.

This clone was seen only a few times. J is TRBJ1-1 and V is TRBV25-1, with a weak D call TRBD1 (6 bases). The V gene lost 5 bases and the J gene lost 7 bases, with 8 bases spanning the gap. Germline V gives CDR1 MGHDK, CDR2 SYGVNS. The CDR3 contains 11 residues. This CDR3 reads CASSNRDEAFF. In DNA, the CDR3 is TGTGCCAGCAGTAACAGGGATGAAGCTTTCTTT.

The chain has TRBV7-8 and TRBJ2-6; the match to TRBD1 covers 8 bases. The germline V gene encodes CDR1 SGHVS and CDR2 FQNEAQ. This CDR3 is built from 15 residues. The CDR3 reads CAGRQGRSGANVLTF. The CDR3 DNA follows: TGTGCGGGGCGACAGGGGCGCTCTGGGGCCAACGTCCTGACTTTC.